This T cell receptor beta chain was captured by sequencing in a study of cytomegalovirus exposure and HLA in healthy donors. The V gene's germline CDR1 is PRHDT and CDR2 FYEKMQ (reference sequence). After removal of 2 bases from V and 4 bases from J, the junction contained 20 bases not matched to a gene. The CDR3 runs to 20 residues. Study-level results: An analysis that was carried out later associated 16,951 TCR beta sequences with HLA alleles at 0.05 false discovery rate. Likely technical artifact: a cluster of highly shared sequence variants. The authors later linked a missense DCLRE1C variant to TCR beta V- and J-gene trimming.

Notes on this clone: Its antigen is unknown.

The PCR contained 60 Vbeta and 13 Jbeta primers. In the original analysis: In a later analysis, approximately 73 million unique TCR beta chains included roughly 11 million shared by two or more donors. The table came from immunoSEQ multiplex PCR; TCRdb's copy has only in-frame clones and leaves some out. V and J calls and clone size are copied from that table; D and trimming were computed from the DNA. The sample holds 95,000 to 150,000 clones, 80% seen once. This chain connects TRBV13 to TRBJ1-3; 7 bases are shared with TRBD1. This receptor was identified in a female donor in good health and CMV-seronegative. The specimen sequenced was PBMCs. DNA of the CDR3: TGTGCCAGCAGCTTAAGGGCAAGGGGGCGAGATAGGGCGCGCGGAAACACCATATATTTT. Amino acids: CASSLRARGRDRARGNTIYF.